The text below deals with one TCR beta chain. Template material for amplifying TCR beta CDR3 regions consisted of RNA transcripts. The primer set for the first-round RT-PCR of the TCR CDR3 was HTBI. TCRdb redid the calling of the multiplex PCR reads with MiXCR, one entry per CDR3 protein. The data contain about 840,000 distinct CDR3 sequences, about two fifths of them singletons. This specimen comes from a study of T cells in Graves' hyperthyroidism and ophthalmopathy. Aged 18 to 65, the patients had hyperthyroidism that was newly diagnosed and had lasted under 2 months. The TCR sequence derives from a man aged 18 to 29 with Graves' hyperthyroidism. Sequencing used blood.

The CDR3: CASSFYGGIKSEAFF. CDR3 bases: TGTGCCAGCAGTTTTTACGGAGGGATAAAGTCTGAAGCTTTCTTT. The V and J genes are TRBV2 and TRBJ1-1; no definite D call. Germline CDR1 reads SNHLY; CDR2 reads FYNNEI. There are 15 residues in the CDR3. V dropped 5 bases and J dropped 6 bases, with 19 bases sitting between them.